This T cell receptor beta chain was recorded in a study of T-cell memory formation after mild COVID-19. TCRdb re-derived calls from the 5' RACE reads in MiXCR, one entry per CDR3 protein. The table has about 29,000 distinct CDR3 sequences, approximately 16% seen once. With 0 bases clipped from V and 1 base from J, the junction kept 4 bases outside the gene matches. Germline CDR1 is SGHAT and CDR2 is FQNNGV. There are 17 residues in the CDR3. General study findings and limits: Day 15 to 85 contractors were CD4/CD8 balanced; later expanders leaned CD4+.

In its sample, this clonotype was seen many times. Its antigen is still unknown. The sequencing input was PBMCs or a T cell subset sorted from them (not recorded which). The TCR comes from an adult who had mild COVID-19 (a few samples of this study predate the infection). Cell type and time point are not known. V and J are TRBV11-2 and TRBJ2-3; the match to TRBD2 covers 10 bases. The CDR3 DNA sequence: TGTGCCAGCAGCTTAGACAGGGGGACTAGCGGCACAGATACGCAGTATTTT. This sequence encodes CASSLDRGTSGTDTQYF.